These 21 T cell receptor beta chains were sequenced from one sample in a study of T cell clusters in autoimmune cytopenias. One tube held mixed TRB-A and TRB-B primer pools for touch-down PCR. After re-calling the multiplex PCR reads, TCRdb lists one entry per CDR3 protein, DNA absent. Its table lists several thousand distinct CDR3 sequences. Each sample's input was roughly 250 ng genomic DNA, 38,000 or so genome equivalents. The same data also went into a second study, on T cell repertoires in aging, cancer and after chemotherapy.

The specimen was peripheral blood. These receptors all come from a human donor with chronic lymphocytic leukemia. The donor label of this sample is uncertain.

This clonotype shows up as medium-sized by frequency. This chain links TRBV19 with TRBJ1-5. The germline CDR1 and CDR2 sequences are LNHDA and SQIVND (reference sequence). CDR3 length: 15 amino acids. CDR3 region: CASSIAGYSNQPQHF.

The J gene is TRBJ1-2, the V gene TRBV19; TCRdb proposes TRBD1, but this gene call is untestable without DNA. Looked up from germline, CDR1 is LNHDA and CDR2 is SQIVND (reference sequence). The CDR3 consists of 14 residues. The chain's CDR3 is CASSIFQGNYGYTF.

The rearrangement links TRBV5-4 to TRBJ2-7; no DNA is available, so the TRBD1 call from TCRdb remains unchecked. CDR3 size: 14 residues. Germline V CDR1 and CDR2: SGHNT, YYREEE (reference sequence). The CDR3 reads CASSLRGESYEQYF.

This chain joins TRBV5-4 and TRBJ1-2. There are 15 residues in the CDR3. Per the germline V gene, CDR1 is SGHNT and CDR2 is YYREEE (reference sequence). CDR3 residues: CASSSQGQRNYGYTF.

V is TRBV12-3 or TRBV12-4 and J is TRBJ2-1; TCRdb lists TRBD2, though no DNA is available to test this call. CDR3 size: 12 residues. The CDR3: CASRLGGDEQFF.

This clonotype is called medium-sized (0.01 to 0.1%) based on its frequency. The chain uses TRBV11-1 and TRBJ2-3; the D call from TCRdb, TRBD1, cannot be confirmed without DNA. This CDR3 comprises 14 residues. Germline CDR1 reads SGHAT; CDR2 reads FQDESV (reference sequence). The CDR3 loop reads CASSRTGPVNTQYF.

This clonotype ranks as medium-sized (0.01 to 0.1%) in terms of frequency. This chain links TRBV27 with TRBJ1-5; TCRdb names TRBD1, which stays unverified in the absence of DNA. Germline V gives CDR1 MNHEY, CDR2 SMNVEV (reference sequence). This CDR3 is built from 14 residues. The CDR3 here is CASSFNPGIQPQHF.

The rearrangement joins TRBV27 to TRBJ1-6. The CDR3 contains 17 residues. Per the germline V gene, CDR1 is MNHEY and CDR2 is SMNVEV (reference sequence). CDR3 residues: CASSFRVTSSYNSPLHF.

The CDR3 reads CASSGGPETQYF. V gene TRBV6-5 combines with J gene TRBJ2-5; the D call from TCRdb, TRBD1, cannot be confirmed without DNA. Per the germline V gene, CDR1 is MNHEY and CDR2 is SVGAGI. This CDR3 is 12 amino acids long.

CDR3 region: CASTTSTVNTEAFF. This chain links TRBV6-1 with TRBJ1-1. This CDR3 has 14 amino acids. Germline CDR1 reads MNHNS; CDR2 reads SASEGT.

This chain's CDR3 is CASSLTNTGELFF. The V and J genes are TRBV12-3 or TRBV12-4 and TRBJ2-2. The CDR3 consists of 13 residues.

The V gene is TRBV19, the J gene TRBJ2-5; TCRdb selects TRBD1, and the lack of DNA leaves this call unchecked. The length of the CDR3 is 12 residues. Per germline, CDR1 LNHDA and CDR2 SQIVND (reference sequence). The CDR3 loop reads CASSGGRETQYF.

The chain couples TRBV12-3 or TRBV12-4 to TRBJ2-1; TCRdb lists TRBD1, though no DNA is available to test this call. This CDR3 contains 14 residues. CDR3 in amino acids: CASRNRGGYNEQFF.

The chain couples TRBV20-1 to TRBJ1-1. Germline CDR1 and CDR2: DFQATT and SNEGSKA (reference sequence). The CDR3 runs 13 residues. CDR3 sequence reads: CSARGYLNTEAFF.

The V gene is TRBV27, the J gene TRBJ2-7; TCRdb's D gene call, TRBD2, goes unchecked for lack of DNA. CDR3 size: 14 residues. Germline CDR1 MNHEY, CDR2 SMNVEV (reference sequence). The CDR3 sequence is CTSSSSGGVGTQYF.

This clonotype counts as medium-sized (0.01 to 0.1%) by frequency. This chain uses TRBV18 with TRBJ2-7; TCRdb's D gene call, TRBD2, goes unchecked for lack of DNA. CDR3 length equals 14 residues. The germline gives CDR1 KGHSH, CDR2 LQKENI. The CDR3 region is CASSPWAPPYEQYF. Complete variable domain (other parts from reference TRBV18 and TRBJ2-7): NAGVMQNPRHLVRRRGQEARLRCSPMKGHSHVYWYRQLPEEGLKFMVYLQKENIIDESGMPKERFSAEFPKEGPSILRIQQVVRGDSAAYFCASSPWAPPYEQYFGPGTRLTVT.

V gene TRBV20-1 combines with J gene TRBJ2-7; as DNA is missing, the TRBD2 call by TCRdb cannot be tested. There are 15 residues in the CDR3. CDR1 DFQATT and CDR2 SNEGSKA come from the germline V gene (reference sequence). The chain's CDR3 is CSAISGLAGRYEQYF.

The chain is built from TRBV6-2 or TRBV6-3 and TRBJ2-6; with no DNA, the TCRdb D assignment of TRBD1 cannot be verified. Per the germline V gene, CDR1 is MNHEY and CDR2 is SVGEGT. The CDR3 loop spans 18 amino acids. The CDR3 sequence: CASSRPLLKVLGANVLTF.

This chain connects TRBV20-1 to TRBJ1-3; TCRdb selects TRBD1, and the lack of DNA leaves this call unchecked. CDR1 DFQATT and CDR2 SNEGSKA come from the germline V gene (reference sequence). The CDR3 loop spans 15 amino acids. The CDR3 protein is CSARGLGTRQDTIYF.

This chain uses TRBV11-2 with TRBJ2-3; TCRdb reports TRBD2, a call that lacks DNA to check it against. The length of the CDR3 is 18 residues. Germline V CDR1 and CDR2: SGHAT, FQNNGV. The CDR3 loop is CASSSTRLAGGSTDTQYF.

The rearrangement links TRBV11-3 to TRBJ2-3; TCRdb names TRBD1, which stays unverified in the absence of DNA. The germline V gene has CDR1 SGHNT and CDR2 YENEEA. This CDR3 has 18 amino acids. The CDR3 loop is CASSLVGLGTGSTDTQYF.